The 3 T cell receptor beta chains in this list originate from one sample, sequenced in a study of control samples from healthy donors and cancer patients. Using immunoSEQ multiplex PCR, the repertoire was profiled, and TCRdb retains in-frame clones only, with some absent. The sample contains 120,000 or so clones, around 90% of which appear only once. Sample: blood. These receptors all come from a man aged 18 to 29 in good health.

This clone has only a few counts. The CDR3 spells CASSHTSTDTQYF. The CDR3 DNA follows: TGTGCCAGCAGCCATACTAGCACAGATACGCAGTATTTT. The chain is built from TRBV6-4 and TRBJ2-3; D gene uncertain. CDR3 size: 13 residues. Germline CDR1 reads MRHNA; CDR2 reads SNTAGT. Deletions cut 6 bases from V and 0 bases from J, with 7 bases between.

The chain joins TRBV10-3 to TRBJ2-7; possibly TRBD1 or TRBD2 for D (5 bases each). Germline CDR1 reads ENHRY; CDR2 reads SYGVKD. CDR3 length equals 16 residues. V was trimmed by 7 bases and J by 3 bases, leaving 22 bases between them. CDR3 amino acids: CAITPEPGPSIYEQYF. The CDR3 DNA follows: TGTGCCATCACCCCAGAACCGGGACCTTCTATCTACGAGCAGTACTTC.

V gene TRBV21-1 combines with J gene TRBJ2-1. TRBV21-1 has pseudogene status. The CDR3 sequence is 20 residues long. In DNA, the CDR3 is TGTGCCAGCAGCAAAAGTTCGGGACACCCGACTAGAGGGCCCTACAATGAGCAGTTCTTC. Its translation is CASSKSSGHPTRGPYNEQFF.